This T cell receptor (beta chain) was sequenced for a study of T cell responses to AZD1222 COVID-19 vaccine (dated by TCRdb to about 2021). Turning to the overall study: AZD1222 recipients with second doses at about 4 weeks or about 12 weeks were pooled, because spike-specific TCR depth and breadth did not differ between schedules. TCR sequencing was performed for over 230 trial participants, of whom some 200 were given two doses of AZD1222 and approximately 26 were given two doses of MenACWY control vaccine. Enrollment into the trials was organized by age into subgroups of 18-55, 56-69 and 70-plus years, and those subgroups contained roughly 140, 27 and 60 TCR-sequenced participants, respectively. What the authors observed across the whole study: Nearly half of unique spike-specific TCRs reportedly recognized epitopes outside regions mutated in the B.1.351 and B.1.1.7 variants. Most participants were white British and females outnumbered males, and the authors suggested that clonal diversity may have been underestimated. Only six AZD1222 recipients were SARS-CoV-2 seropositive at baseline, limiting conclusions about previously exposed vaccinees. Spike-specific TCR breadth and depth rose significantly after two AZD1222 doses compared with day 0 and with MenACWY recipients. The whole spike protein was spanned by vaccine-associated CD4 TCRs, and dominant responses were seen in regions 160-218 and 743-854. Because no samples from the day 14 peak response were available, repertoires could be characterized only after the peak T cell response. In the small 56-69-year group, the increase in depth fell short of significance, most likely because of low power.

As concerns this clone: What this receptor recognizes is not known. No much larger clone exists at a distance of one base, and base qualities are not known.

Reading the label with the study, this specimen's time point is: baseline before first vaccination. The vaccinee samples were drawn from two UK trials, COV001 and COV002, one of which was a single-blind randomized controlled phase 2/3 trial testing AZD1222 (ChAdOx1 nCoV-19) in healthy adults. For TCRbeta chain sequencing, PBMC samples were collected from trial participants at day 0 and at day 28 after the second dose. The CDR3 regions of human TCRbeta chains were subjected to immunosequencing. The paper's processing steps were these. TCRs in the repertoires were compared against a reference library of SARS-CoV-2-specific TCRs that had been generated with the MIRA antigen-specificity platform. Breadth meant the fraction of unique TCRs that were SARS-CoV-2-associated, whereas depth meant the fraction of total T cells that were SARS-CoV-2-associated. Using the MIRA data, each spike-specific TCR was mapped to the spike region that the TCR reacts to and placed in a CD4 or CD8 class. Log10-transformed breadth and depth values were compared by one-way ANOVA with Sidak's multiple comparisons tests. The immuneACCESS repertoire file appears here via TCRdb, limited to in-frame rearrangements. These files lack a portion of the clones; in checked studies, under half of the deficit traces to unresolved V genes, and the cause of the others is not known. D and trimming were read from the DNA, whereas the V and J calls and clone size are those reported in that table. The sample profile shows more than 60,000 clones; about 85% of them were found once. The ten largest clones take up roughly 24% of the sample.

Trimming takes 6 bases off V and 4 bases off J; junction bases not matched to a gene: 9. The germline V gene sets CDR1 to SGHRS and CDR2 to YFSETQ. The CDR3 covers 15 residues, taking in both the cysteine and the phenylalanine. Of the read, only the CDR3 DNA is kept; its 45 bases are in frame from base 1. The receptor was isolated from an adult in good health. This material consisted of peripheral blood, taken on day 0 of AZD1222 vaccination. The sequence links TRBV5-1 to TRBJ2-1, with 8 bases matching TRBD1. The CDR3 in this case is CASNPGQGTYNEQFF. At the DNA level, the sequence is TGCGCCAGCAACCCCGGACAGGGAACTTACAATGAGCAGTTCTTC.